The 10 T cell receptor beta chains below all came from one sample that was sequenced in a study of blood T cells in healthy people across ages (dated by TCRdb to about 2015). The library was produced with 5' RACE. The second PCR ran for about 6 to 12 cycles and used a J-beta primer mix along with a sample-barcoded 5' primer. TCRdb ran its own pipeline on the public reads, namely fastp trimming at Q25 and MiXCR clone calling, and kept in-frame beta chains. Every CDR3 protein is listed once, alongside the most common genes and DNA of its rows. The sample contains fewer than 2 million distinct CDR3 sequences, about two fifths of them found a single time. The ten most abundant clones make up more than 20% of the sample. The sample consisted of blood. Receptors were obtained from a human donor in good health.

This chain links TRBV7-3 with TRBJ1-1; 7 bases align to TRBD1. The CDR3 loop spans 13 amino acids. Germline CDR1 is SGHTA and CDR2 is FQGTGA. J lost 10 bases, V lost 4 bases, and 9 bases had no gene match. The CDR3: CASSSQGTGRAFF. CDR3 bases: TGTGCCAGCAGCTCACAGGGGACTGGCAGAGCTTTCTTT.

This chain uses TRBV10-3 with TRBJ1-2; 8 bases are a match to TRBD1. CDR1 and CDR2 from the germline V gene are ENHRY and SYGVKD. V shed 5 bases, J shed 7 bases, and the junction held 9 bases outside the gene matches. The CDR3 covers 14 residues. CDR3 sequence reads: CAISQEDRVFGYTF. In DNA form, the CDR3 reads TGTGCCATCAGTCAGGAGGACAGGGTCTTTGGCTACACCTTC.

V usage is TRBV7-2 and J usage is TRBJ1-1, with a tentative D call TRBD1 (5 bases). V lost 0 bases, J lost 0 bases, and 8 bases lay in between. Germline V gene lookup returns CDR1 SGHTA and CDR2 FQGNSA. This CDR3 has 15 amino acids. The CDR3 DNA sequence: TGTGCCAGCAGCTTAGCGTGGGGGATGAACACTGAAGCTTTCTTT. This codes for CASSLAWGMNTEAFF.

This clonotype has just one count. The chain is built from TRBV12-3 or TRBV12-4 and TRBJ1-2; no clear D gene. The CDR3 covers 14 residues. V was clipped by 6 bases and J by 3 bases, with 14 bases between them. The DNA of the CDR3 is TGTGCCAGCAGCCTACCGCTCGTGGACTATGGCTACACCTTC. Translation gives CASSLPLVDYGYTF.

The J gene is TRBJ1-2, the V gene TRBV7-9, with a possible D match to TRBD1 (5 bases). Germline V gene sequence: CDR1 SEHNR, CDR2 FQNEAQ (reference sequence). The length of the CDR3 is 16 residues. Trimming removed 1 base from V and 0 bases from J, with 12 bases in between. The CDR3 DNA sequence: TGTGCCAGCAGCTTAGGGGGTATGGACACTAACTATGGCTACACCTTC. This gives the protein CASSLGGMDTNYGYTF.

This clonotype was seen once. CDR3 sequence reads: CASSQGGYGRSNQPQHF. CDR3 nucleotide sequence: TGTGCCAGCAGCCAAGGCGGGTACGGTCGAAGCAATCAGCCCCAGCATTTT. The chain combines TRBV3-1 with TRBJ1-5; D not resolved. The V gene's germline CDR1 is LGHDT and CDR2 YNNKEL (reference sequence). The CDR3 covers 17 residues. V lost 1 base and J lost 1, with 14 bases in between. The entire variable domain, with the rest obtained from reference TRBV3-1 and TRBJ1-5, is as follows: DTAVSQTPKYLVTQMGNDKSIKCEQNLGHDTMYWYKQDSKKFLKIMFSYNNKELIINETVPNRFSPKSPDKAHLNLHINSLELGDSAVYFCASSQGGYGRSNQPQHFGDGTRLSIL.

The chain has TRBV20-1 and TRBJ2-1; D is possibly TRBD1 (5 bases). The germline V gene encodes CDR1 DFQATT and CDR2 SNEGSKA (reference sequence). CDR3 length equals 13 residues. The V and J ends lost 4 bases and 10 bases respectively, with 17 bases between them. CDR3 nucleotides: TGCAGTGCTATAGATTACCGTGGGGCCGAGCAGTTCTTC. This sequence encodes CSAIDYRGAEQFF.

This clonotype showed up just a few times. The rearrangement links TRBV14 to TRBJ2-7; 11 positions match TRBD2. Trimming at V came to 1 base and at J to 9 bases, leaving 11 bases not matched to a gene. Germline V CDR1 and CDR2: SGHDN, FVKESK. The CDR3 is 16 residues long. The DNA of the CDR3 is TGTGCCAGCAGCCAAGGACAGGGACTAGCGGCTTTACGGCAGTACTTC. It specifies CASSQGQGLAALRQYF. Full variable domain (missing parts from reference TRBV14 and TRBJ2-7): EAGVTQFPSHSVIEKGQTVTLRCDPISGHDNLYWYRRVMGKEIKFLLHFVKESKQDESGMPNNRFLAERTGGTYSTLKVQPAELEDSGVYFCASSQGQGLAALRQYFGPGTRLTVT.

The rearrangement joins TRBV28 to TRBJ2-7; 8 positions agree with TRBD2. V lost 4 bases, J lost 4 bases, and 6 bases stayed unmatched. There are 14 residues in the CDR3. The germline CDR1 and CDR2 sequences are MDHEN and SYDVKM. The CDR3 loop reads CASSSPGLEYEQYF. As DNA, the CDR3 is TGTGCCAGCAGTTCTCCGGGACTAGAGTACGAGCAGTACTTC.

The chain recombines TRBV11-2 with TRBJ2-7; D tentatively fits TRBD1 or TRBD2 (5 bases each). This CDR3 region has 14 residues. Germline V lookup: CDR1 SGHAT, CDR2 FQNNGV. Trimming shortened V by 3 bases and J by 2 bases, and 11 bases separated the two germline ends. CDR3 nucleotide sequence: TGTGCCAGCAGCTTCGGGGTGGGGGCCTACGAGCAGTACTTC. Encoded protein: CASSFGVGAYEQYF.